The text below deals with one T cell receptor beta chain. The TCRbeta library was prepared with unique molecular identifiers. Each CDR3 protein gets one entry after TCRdb re-called the PCR reads with MiXCR. The data contain nearly 550,000 distinct CDR3 sequences, approximately 20% of them singletons. The data were obtained in a study of T-cell reconstitution after alpha-beta-depleted transplantation in children. Germline CDR1 SGHDT, CDR2 YYEEEE. This CDR3 is built from 15 residues. The V gene lost 5 bases and the J gene lost 2 bases, with 17 bases spanning the gap. The TCR originated in a human donor who donated a stem cell graft to a child with acute lymphoblastic leukemia. The rearrangement links TRBV5-6 to TRBJ2-7; D is possibly TRBD1 or TRBD2 (5 bases each). Sample: PBMCs from the stem cell graft donor, taken from the stem cell graft. The chain's CDR3 is CASSLSGTDAYEQYF. Written as DNA, the CDR3 is TGTGCCAGCAGTTTATCCGGGACCGACGCCTACGAGCAGTACTTC.